The rows below give T cell receptor beta chains drawn from one sample of a study of prognosis after radiotherapy for stage I lung cancer. TCRdb fed the multiplex PCR reads into MiXCR, producing one record per CDR3 protein. The sample shows about 30,000 distinct CDR3 sequences, over 45% of them seen only once. Sequenced material: PBMCs, taken before or after stereotactic body radiation therapy (not recorded which). The receptors were gathered from a donor aged 50 or older with non-small cell lung cancer. CDR3s include the opening cysteine and the closing phenylalanine or tryptophan. The order of the fields is D gene, J gene, clone size, V gene, CDR3 protein, CDR3 DNA. D genes are given only for firm matches. The size field is filled for only some rows; it gives once, few, many or a size class.

D: NA
J: TRBJ2-7
size: NA
V: TRBV28
CDR3: CASRKENSAYEQYF
DNA: TGTGCCAGCAGGAAAGAGAACTCTGCCTACGAGCAGTACTTC

D: NA
J: TRBJ1-5
size: NA
V: TRBV19
CDR3: CASSITREGPNQPQRF
DNA: TGTGCCAGTAGTATCACACGGGAGGGACCCAATCAGCCCCAGCGTTTT

D: NA
J: TRBJ1-2
size: NA
V: TRBV4-1
CDR3: CARSHWGNYGYTF
DNA: TGCGCCAGAAGCCATTGGGGTAACTATGGCTACACCTTC

D: NA
J: TRBJ2-7
size: many
V: TRBV5-5
CDR3: CASSWGETYEQYF
DNA: TGTGCCAGCAGCTGGGGCGAAACCTACGAGCAGTACTTC

D: NA
J: TRBJ2-6
size: NA
V: TRBV6-5
CDR3: CASSSRGLGLGTGANVLTF
DNA: TGTGCCAGCAGTTCCCGCGGATTGGGCCTCGGTACTGGGGCCAACGTCCTGACTTTC

D: NA
J: TRBJ1-1
size: once
V: TRBV10-3
CDR3: CVIIESRGRSTEAFF
DNA: TGTGTCATCATTGAGTCCCGGGGCCGAAGCACTGAAGCTTTCTTT

D: TRBD1
J: TRBJ2-5
size: many
V: TRBV12-3/TRBV12-4
CDR3: CASSSSTGMETQYF
DNA: TGTGCCAGCAGTTCCTCGACAGGGATGGAAACCCAGTACTTC

D: TRBD2
J: TRBJ2-1
size: NA
V: TRBV6-2/TRBV6-3
CDR3: CASSWGLAGARIEQFF
DNA: TGTGCCAGCAGTTGGGGACTAGCGGGAGCTCGTATTGAGCAGTTCTTC

D: TRBD1
J: TRBJ2-3
size: many
V: TRBV25-1
CDR3: CASRQGLVTDTQYF
DNA: TGTGCCAGCAGACAGGGGCTCGTCACAGATACGCAGTATTTT

D: TRBD1
J: TRBJ1-1
size: many
V: TRBV7-9
CDR3: CASKAGGNTEAFF
DNA: TGTGCCAGCAAAGCAGGGGGAAACACTGAAGCTTTCTTT

D: NA
J: TRBJ2-7
size: many
V: TRBV15
CDR3: CATSRDLTGQSYEQYF
DNA: TGTGCCACCAGCAGAGACCTGACGGGTCAGTCCTACGAGCAGTACTTC

D: NA
J: TRBJ1-2
size: many
V: TRBV7-2
CDR3: CASSLTDSGYGYTF
DNA: TGTGCCAGCAGCTTGACGGACAGTGGGTATGGCTACACCTTC

D: NA
J: TRBJ2-6
size: once
V: TRBV28
CDR3: CASSPSLSGANVLTF
DNA: TGTGCCAGCAGCCCAAGTCTTTCTGGGGCCAACGTCCTGACTTTC

D: NA
J: TRBJ2-3
size: many
V: TRBV29-1
CDR3: CSVSGVGVDTQYF
DNA: TGCAGCGTTTCGGGAGTGGGAGTCGATACGCAGTATTTT

D: NA
J: TRBJ2-5
size: many
V: TRBV28
CDR3: CASSLHPTGREAQYF
DNA: TGTGCCAGCAGTTTACACCCGACAGGGAGGGAGGCCCAGTACTTC

D: NA
J: TRBJ2-7
size: many
V: TRBV28
CDR3: CASSRFNEQYF
DNA: TGTGCCAGCAGCCGGTTTAACGAGCAGTACTTC

D: NA
J: TRBJ2-3
size: NA
V: TRBV6-2/TRBV6-3
CDR3: CASSVPGTSLGYF
DNA: TGTGCCAGCAGCGTTCCTGGGACCTCATTAGGGTATTTT

D: NA
J: TRBJ1-3
size: many
V: TRBV5-8
CDR3: CASNRGTPSPIYF
DNA: TGTGCCAGCAACCGAGGGACCCCCAGCCCAATATATTTT

D: NA
J: TRBJ2-5
size: NA
V: TRBV6-1
CDR3: CASSLQGRKETQYF
DNA: TGTGCCAGCAGCCTTCAGGGGCGAAAAGAGACCCAGTACTTC

D: NA
J: TRBJ2-4
size: many
V: TRBV7-2
CDR3: CASSLASNIQYF
DNA: TGTGCCAGCAGCTTAGCATCGAACATTCAGTACTTC

D: TRBD1
J: TRBJ2-7
size: NA
V: TRBV12-3/TRBV12-4
CDR3: CASRLSGTGVDEQYF
DNA: TGTGCCAGCAGACTTTCCGGGACAGGGGTCGACGAGCAGTACTTC

D: TRBD2
J: TRBJ2-3
size: many
V: TRBV12-3/TRBV12-4
CDR3: CASTLLRRLAGGNTDTQYF
DNA: TGTGCCAGCACCCTTCTCAGGAGACTAGCGGGAGGGAACACAGATACGCAGTATTTT

D: NA
J: TRBJ1-2
size: NA
V: TRBV7-2
CDR3: CASSPTGYCYTF
DNA: TGTGCCAGCAGCCCAACAGGCTATTGCTACACCTTC

D: NA
J: TRBJ1-5
size: NA
V: TRBV12-3/TRBV12-4
CDR3: CASSSGTASNRPQHF
DNA: TGTGCCAGCAGTTCAGGTACAGCAAGCAATCGGCCCCAGCATTTT

D: TRBD1
J: TRBJ2-1
size: NA
V: TRBV4-3
CDR3: CASIQDRSFCQFF
DNA: TGCGCCAGCATCCAGGACAGGTCCTTTTGTCAGTTCTTC

D: TRBD2
J: TRBJ2-3
size: NA
V: TRBV5-5
CDR3: CASSFFQREGLIITDTQYF
DNA: TGTGCCAGCAGCTTTTTCCAGCGGGAGGGCCTAATAATCACAGATACGCAGTATTTT

D: TRBD1
J: TRBJ1-4
size: many
V: TRBV5-1
CDR3: CASSGGQEVEKLFF
DNA: TGCGCCAGCAGCGGGGGACAGGAGGTTGAAAAACTGTTTTTT

D: NA
J: TRBJ1-1
size: many
V: TRBV6-1
CDR3: CASFRGTIMNTEAFF
DNA: TGTGCCAGCTTCCGGGGTACTATAATGAACACTGAAGCTTTCTTT

D: TRBD2
J: TRBJ2-1
size: NA
V: TRBV7-2
CDR3: CASSLGDLAGDQGTSYNEQFF
DNA: TGTGCCAGCAGCTTAGGGGACCTAGCGGGAGACCAAGGCACCTCCTACAATGAGCAGTTCTTC

D: NA
J: TRBJ2-1
size: NA
V: TRBV20-1
CDR3: CSARPPVASLGDEQFF
DNA: TGCAGTGCTAGACCCCCAGTGGCCTCCCTAGGGGATGAGCAGTTCTTC

D: TRBD2
J: TRBJ2-2
size: medium-sized
V: TRBV11-2
CDR3: CASSSAAGEIGELFF
DNA: TGTGCCAGCAGCTCGGCGGCGGGAGAGATCGGGGAGCTGTTTTTT

D: TRBD1
J: TRBJ2-3
size: many
V: TRBV5-1
CDR3: CASSRTGGEGDTQYF
DNA: TGCGCCAGCAGCCGGACAGGGGGCGAGGGAGATACGCAGTATTTT

D: NA
J: TRBJ2-3
size: many
V: TRBV28
CDR3: CAGRGYGAGTQYF
DNA: TGTGCCGGCAGAGGATATGGGGCGGGTACGCAGTATTTT

D: TRBD2
J: TRBJ2-1
size: many
V: TRBV6-1
CDR3: CASRGLGDSYNEQFF
DNA: TGTGCCAGCAGGGGACTAGGGGACTCCTACAATGAGCAGTTCTTC

D: NA
J: TRBJ2-3
size: many
V: TRBV20-1
CDR3: CSASPAGSDTQYF
DNA: TGCAGTGCTAGCCCCGCAGGTTCGGATACGCAGTATTTT

D: NA
J: TRBJ2-3
size: NA
V: TRBV5-1
CDR3: CASSQGVWEDTHYF
DNA: TGCGCCAGCAGCCAGGGGGTTTGGGAGGATACGCATTATTTT

D: NA
J: TRBJ1-4
size: NA
V: TRBV18
CDR3: CASAGVLDGDEKLFF
DNA: TGTGCCAGCGCCGGCGTTTTGGATGGGGATGAAAAACTGTTTTTT

D: NA
J: TRBJ1-5
size: many
V: TRBV7-8
CDR3: CASSLGTAYSNQPQHF
DNA: TGTGCCAGCAGCTTAGGGACAGCCTATAGCAATCAGCCCCAGCATTTT

D: TRBD2
J: TRBJ2-2
size: NA
V: TRBV5-1
CDR3: CASSVSTLAGAGELFF
DNA: TGCGCCAGCAGCGTATCCACCCTAGCGGGAGCGGGGGAGCTGTTTTTT

D: NA
J: TRBJ1-2
size: medium-sized
V: TRBV7-2
CDR3: CASSEGGGGIGYTF
DNA: TGTGCCAGCAGCGAGGGGGGCGGGGGCATCGGCTACACCTTC

D: NA
J: TRBJ2-7
size: NA
V: TRBV7-2
CDR3: CASSLAVPKDTYEQYF
DNA: TGTGCCAGCAGCTTAGCTGTACCGAAGGATACATACGAGCAGTACTTC

D: NA
J: TRBJ1-4
size: many
V: TRBV20-1
CDR3: CSARPSPRAEKLFF
DNA: TGCAGTGCTAGGCCCTCCCCGAGGGCTGAAAAACTGTTTTTT

D: TRBD1
J: TRBJ2-1
size: NA
V: TRBV24-1
CDR3: CATSDRTGTVINEQFF
DNA: TGTGCCACCAGTGATCGTACTGGGACAGTAATCAATGAGCAGTTCTTC

D: TRBD2
J: TRBJ2-2
size: NA
V: TRBV10-3
CDR3: CAISERLAGEVVELFF
DNA: TGTGCCATCAGTGAGCGACTAGCGGGAGAGGTCGTGGAGCTGTTTTTT

D: TRBD2
J: TRBJ2-3
size: many
V: TRBV11-2
CDR3: CASSFGTSGGTDTQYF
DNA: TGTGCCAGCAGCTTCGGGACTAGCGGGGGCACAGATACGCAGTATTTT

D: TRBD1
J: TRBJ1-1
size: NA
V: TRBV20-1
CDR3: CSASMRQGASEAFF
DNA: TGCAGTGCGTCCATGAGACAGGGGGCCTCTGAAGCTTTCTTT

D: TRBD2
J: TRBJ2-3
size: many
V: TRBV5-1
CDR3: CASSSRAAGSTDTQYF
DNA: TGCGCCAGCTCGAGCCGAGCAGCGGGAAGCACAGATACGCAGTATTTT

D: NA
J: TRBJ2-3
size: few
V: TRBV7-3
CDR3: CAGSLLGQSNTDTQYF
DNA: TGTGCCGGCAGCTTATTAGGGCAGTCAAACACAGATACGCAGTATTTT

D: NA
J: TRBJ2-2
size: NA
V: TRBV2
CDR3: CASSESQGSPGDLFF
DNA: TGTGCCAGCAGTGAGTCCCAGGGCTCGCCAGGGGATCTGTTTTTT

D: NA
J: TRBJ1-5
size: many
V: TRBV6-1
CDR3: CASSPSSLNQPQHF
DNA: TGTGCCAGCAGCCCATCGTCACTCAATCAGCCCCAGCATTTT

D: NA
J: TRBJ2-6
size: many
V: TRBV5-1
CDR3: CASSLWGDSGANVLTF
DNA: TGCGCCAGCAGCTTGTGGGGTGACTCTGGGGCCAACGTCCTGACTTTC